The following is a T cell receptor beta chain sequence with its context. The antigen is undetermined. At collection, donors were nominally healthy, but unrecorded immune exposures were probable. This record belongs to a study of cytomegalovirus exposure and HLA in healthy donors. V gave up 3 bases and J gave up 4 bases, with 19 bases separating them. CDR3 size: 16 residues. Germline V CDR1 and CDR2: GTSNPN, SVGIG (reference sequence). PCR involved 60 Vbeta and 13 Jbeta primers. TCRdb's table, derived via immunoSEQ multiplex PCR, lists solely in-frame clones and lacks some. In the table there are 130,000 to 150,000 clones, around 80% of which are singletons. Study-wide points: An analysis was carried out at a later point. It showed that HLA-associated TCR beta chains were more clonally expanded than equally common non-associated chains. In a later analysis, donors in an Asian-associated ancestry cluster reportedly had fewer N-insertions in productive TCRs than the cohort mean. Certain sequence variants were highly shared and formed a cluster, and this cluster was likely a sequencing artifact.

The receptor was isolated from a male donor in good health and CMV-seronegative. The sequenced material came from PBMCs. The chain is built from TRBV30 and TRBJ1-5; D is perhaps TRBD1 (5 bases). CDR3 sequence: CAWRLPGRGENQPQHF. The CDR3, as DNA: TGTGCCTGGAGGCTACCGGGACGGGGGGAGAATCAGCCCCAGCATTTT.